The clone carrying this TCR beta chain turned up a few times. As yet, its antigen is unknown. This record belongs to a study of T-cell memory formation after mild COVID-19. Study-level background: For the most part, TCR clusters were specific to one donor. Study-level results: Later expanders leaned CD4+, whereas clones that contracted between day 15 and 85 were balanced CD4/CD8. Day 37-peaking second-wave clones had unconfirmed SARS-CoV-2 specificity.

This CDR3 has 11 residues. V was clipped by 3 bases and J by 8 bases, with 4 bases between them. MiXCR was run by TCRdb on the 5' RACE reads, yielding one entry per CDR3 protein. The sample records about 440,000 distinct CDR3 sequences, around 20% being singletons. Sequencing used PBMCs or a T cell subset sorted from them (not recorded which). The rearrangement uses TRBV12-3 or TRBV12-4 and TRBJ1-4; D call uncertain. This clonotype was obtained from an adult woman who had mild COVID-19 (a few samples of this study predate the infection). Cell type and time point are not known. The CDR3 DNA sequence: TGTGCCAGCAGTTTTGAAGAAAAACTGTTTTTT. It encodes CASSFEEKLFF.